The 18 T cell receptor beta chains below all came from one sample that was sequenced in a study of shared clonotypes between healthy human individuals. CD45RO-negative, CCR7-selected cells formed the naive CD8 fraction, which excluded terminally differentiated effector memory CD45RA+ cells. Measured with immunoSEQ multiplex PCR; TCRdb has only the in-frame clones, and not every one. The table has 1.5 million to 2.5 million clones, approximately 94% seen once. Sequencing was performed on naive CD8+ T cells sorted from blood. These TCRs come from a man aged 18 to 30 in good health.

The chain has TRBV5-6 and TRBJ1-2; no clear D gene. Germline V gene sequence: CDR1 SGHDT, CDR2 YYEEEE. The CDR3 is 13 residues long. Trimming stripped 0 bases from V and 2 bases from J, with 5 bases between. The CDR3, as DNA: TGTGCCAGCAGCTTGGGACCGAACTATGGCTACACCTTC. This sequence encodes CASSLGPNYGYTF. The entire variable domain, with the rest obtained from reference TRBV5-6 and TRBJ1-2, is as follows: DAGVTQSPTHLIKTRGQQVTLRCSPKSGHDTVSWYQQALGQGPQFIFQYYEEEERQRGNFPDRFSGHQFPNYSSELNVNALLLGDSALYLCASSLGPNYGYTFGSGTRLTVV.

The chain couples TRBV27 to TRBJ1-1; D possibly corresponds to TRBD1 (5 bases). Between the trimmed V and J ends, which lost 2 bases and 4 bases, there was a span of 17 bases. Per the germline V gene, CDR1 is MNHEY and CDR2 is SMNVEV (reference sequence). The CDR3 loop spans 16 amino acids. CDR3 coding DNA: TGTGCCAGCAGTTTAGGTTCACCGTCGGGGGGCACTGAAGCTTTCTTT. Amino acids: CASSLGSPSGGTEAFF.

For this clone: The same CDR3 also results from other DNA sequences found in this sample. The chain joins TRBV9 to TRBJ1-2; TRBD1 is a possible D gene (5 bases). Germline V gene sequence: CDR1 SGDLS, CDR2 YYNGEE. The CDR3 sequence is 13 residues long. V was pared by 3 bases and J by 4 bases, with 10 bases between. CDR3 protein: CASSAQGGYGYTF. As DNA, the CDR3 is TGTGCCAGCAGCGCTCAGGGCGGCTATGGCTACACCTTC.

Concerning this clone: Within the sample, other DNA sequences also encode this same CDR3. The CDR3 spells CASSSLAPDTQYF. The CDR3 DNA is TGTGCCAGCAGTTCACTAGCACCAGATACGCAGTATTTT. The gene calls are TRBV27 and TRBJ2-3; a possible D gene is TRBD2 (6 bases). The CDR3 totals 13 residues. Germline CDR1 MNHEY, CDR2 SMNVEV (reference sequence). Trimming stripped 4 bases from V and 4 bases from J, with 9 bases between.

Of note for this clone: A read error may produce the germline difference seen at one junction end. This CDR3 is also generated by other DNA sequences in the sample. The V and J genes are TRBV7-7 and TRBJ2-1; D might be TRBD2 (5 bases). In germline, CDR1 is SSHAT, CDR2 FNYEAQ (reference sequence). The CDR3 has 15 residues. For the CDR3, the DNA is TGTGCTAGCAGCTTAGCTGCTAGCAGCTACAATGAGCAGTTCTTC. This gives the protein CASSLAASSYNEQFF. The full variable domain, completed using reference TRBV7-7 and TRBJ2-1, is GAGVSQSPRYKVTKRGQDVTLRCDPISSHATLYWYQQALGQGPEFLTYFNYEAQPDKSGLPSDRFSAERPEGSISTLTIQRTEQRDSAMYRCASSLAASSYNEQFFGPGTRLTVL.

CDR3: CASSHRDKYQETQYF. In DNA form, the CDR3 reads TGTGCCAGCAGCCATCGGGACAAGTACCAAGAGACCCAGTACTTC. The V call is TRBV14, the J call TRBJ2-5; D is perhaps TRBD1 (6 bases). V lost 3 bases, J lost 0 bases, and 11 bases lay in between. The CDR3 loop spans 15 amino acids. Germline V gene lookup returns CDR1 SGHDN and CDR2 FVKESK.

The table lists this clone with a count of one. This CDR3 is also generated by other DNA sequences in the sample. This chain connects TRBV4-1 to TRBJ2-7, with TRBD2 matching over 7 bases. The germline V gene has CDR1 MGHRA and CDR2 YSYEKL. V lost 1 base to trimming and J lost 4 bases; unmatched junction nucleotides: 4. This CDR3 contains 14 residues. The DNA of the CDR3 is TGCGCCAGCAGCCAAGTCGGGGGGTTATACGAGCAGTACTTC. Translated: CASSQVGGLYEQYF.

This clone was recorded a few times. Other DNA sequences in the same sample also yield this CDR3. The chain recombines TRBV30 with TRBJ2-5; no reliable D call. The CDR3 runs to 11 residues. With 0 bases removed from V and 5 bases from J, the gap between germline ends came to 4 bases. CDR1 is GTSNPN and CDR2 is SVGIG in the germline V gene (reference sequence). The CDR3 loop reads CAWSVGETQYF. DNA of the CDR3: TGTGCCTGGAGTGTAGGGGAGACCCAGTACTTC.

The CDR3 DNA reads as TGTGCCAGCAGTAGCGGACAGGTCTTCGCCTACGAGCAGTACTTC. Translated: CASSSGQVFAYEQYF. The chain recombines TRBV6-1 with TRBJ2-7, with TRBD1 matching over 7 bases. In germline, CDR1 is MNHNS, CDR2 SASEGT. The V and J ends lost 5 bases and 2 bases, in that order; junction bases with no gene match: 9. This CDR3 comprises 15 residues.

This chain uses TRBV6-1 with TRBJ2-7, with a tentative D call TRBD2 (6 bases). This CDR3 region has 13 residues. The germline V gene encodes CDR1 MNHNS and CDR2 SASEGT. Trimming took off 6 bases at V and 1 base at J, with 10 bases between the two ends. The CDR3 nucleotides read TGTGCCAGCAGATGGACTACTTCCTACGAGCAGTACTTC. Translated: CASRWTTSYEQYF.

This clone has a handful of counts. The CDR3 loop reads CASSAGGNYGYTF. Written as DNA, the CDR3 is TGTGCCAGCAGCGCCGGGGGGAACTATGGCTACACCTTC. The rearrangement links TRBV28 to TRBJ1-2; D is possibly TRBD1 (5 bases). Trimming took 6 bases from V and 2 from J, leaving 10 bases between them. This CDR3 is 13 amino acids long. The germline CDR1 and CDR2 sequences are MDHEN and SYDVKM.

This clone occurred once. The chain links TRBV19 to TRBJ2-5, with 8 bases identical to TRBD1. This CDR3 region has 15 residues. Losses at the gene ends were 1 base for V and 5 bases for J; bases not matched to a gene: 6. Germline V gives CDR1 LNHDA, CDR2 SQIVND (reference sequence). CDR3: CASSIVDRAGETQYF. CDR3 DNA: TGTGCCAGTAGTATAGTGGACAGGGCTGGGGAGACCCAGTACTTC.

The CDR3 coding sequence is TGTGCCAGCAGTTTTGGAGGGGCAAATGGCTACACCTTC. This encodes CASSFGGANGYTF. J is TRBJ1-2 and V is TRBV27; perhaps TRBD1 as D (5 bases). V was pared by 3 bases and J by 6 bases, with 11 bases between. Germline V gene data show CDR1 as MNHEY and CDR2 as SMNVEV (reference sequence). This CDR3 has 13 amino acids.

V usage is TRBV28 and J usage is TRBJ2-7; a weak D match, TRBD2 (6 bases). V dropped 5 bases and J dropped 0 bases, with 17 bases sitting between them. Germline-derived CDR1 and CDR2 are MDHEN and SYDVKM. The CDR3 is 16 amino acids. The CDR3 sequence is CASSPLVAVSSYEQYF. CDR3 in DNA: TGTGCCAGCAGTCCCCTGGTAGCGGTAAGCTCCTACGAGCAGTACTTC.

The chain recombines TRBV27 with TRBJ2-1, with 8 bases that match TRBD2. Germline CDR1 MNHEY, CDR2 SMNVEV (reference sequence). The J segment lost 3 bases and the V segment lost 2 bases, leaving 6 bases of the junction unmatched. This CDR3 comprises 16 residues. CDR3 region: CASSLLPAGVYNEQFF. The CDR3 DNA sequence: TGTGCCAGCAGTTTACTTCCAGCGGGAGTCTACAATGAGCAGTTCTTC.

The V call is TRBV11-2, the J call TRBJ1-2; D may be TRBD1 (6 bases). Between the trimmed V and J ends, which lost 0 bases and 4 bases, there was a span of 9 bases. The CDR3 loop spans 14 amino acids. Germline V gene sequence: CDR1 SGHAT, CDR2 FQNNGV. The CDR3 coding sequence is TGTGCCAGCAGCTTAGAAACAGGGAGCTATGGCTACACCTTC. Its protein is CASSLETGSYGYTF.

The V gene is TRBV27, the J gene TRBJ1-1, with TRBD1 as a possible D gene (6 bases). V dropped 0 bases and J dropped 7 bases, with 9 bases sitting between them. There are 13 residues in the CDR3. Germline values: CDR1 MNHEY, CDR2 SMNVEV (reference sequence). The CDR3 DNA sequence: TGTGCCAGCAGTTTATCCGGGGGCCTTGAAGCTTTCTTT. It yields the protein CASSLSGGLEAFF.

The V and J genes are TRBV7-2 and TRBJ2-3; no clear D. Germline CDR1 reads SGHTA; CDR2 reads FQGNSA. The CDR3 spans 16 residues. The V end was cut by 1 base, the J end by 2 bases, with 13 bases between. CDR3 coding DNA: TGTGCCAGCAGCTTAGGGGCCAATTACTACACAGATACGCAGTATTTT. Amino acids: CASSLGANYYTDTQYF.